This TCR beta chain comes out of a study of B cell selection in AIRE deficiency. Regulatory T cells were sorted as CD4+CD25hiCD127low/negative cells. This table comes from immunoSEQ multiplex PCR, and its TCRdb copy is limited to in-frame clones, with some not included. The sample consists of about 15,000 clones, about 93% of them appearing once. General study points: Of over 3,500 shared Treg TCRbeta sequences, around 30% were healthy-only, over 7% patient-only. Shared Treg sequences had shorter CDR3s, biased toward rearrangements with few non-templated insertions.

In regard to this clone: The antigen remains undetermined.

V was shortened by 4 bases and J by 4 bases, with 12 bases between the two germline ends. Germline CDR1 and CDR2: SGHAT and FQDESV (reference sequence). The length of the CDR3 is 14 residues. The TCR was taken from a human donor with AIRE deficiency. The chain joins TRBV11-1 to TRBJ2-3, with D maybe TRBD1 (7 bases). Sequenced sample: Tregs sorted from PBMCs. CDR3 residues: CASSSTGTADTQYF. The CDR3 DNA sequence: TGTGCCAGCAGCTCGACAGGGACTGCAGATACGCAGTATTTT.